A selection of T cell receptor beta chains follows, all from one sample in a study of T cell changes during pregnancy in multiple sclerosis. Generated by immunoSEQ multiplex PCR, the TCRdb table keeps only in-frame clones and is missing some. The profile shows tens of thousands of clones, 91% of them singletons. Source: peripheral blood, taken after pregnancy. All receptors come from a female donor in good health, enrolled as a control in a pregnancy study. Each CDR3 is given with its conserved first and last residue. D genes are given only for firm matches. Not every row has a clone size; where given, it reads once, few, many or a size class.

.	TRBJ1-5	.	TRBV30	CAWRSGGRGNQPQHF	TGTGCCTGGAGGTCGGGGGGAAGGGGCAATCAGCCCCAGCATTTT
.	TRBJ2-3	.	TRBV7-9	CASSLERLGGTDTQYF	TGTGCCAGCAGCTTAGAACGACTCGGCGGCACAGATACGCAGTATTTT
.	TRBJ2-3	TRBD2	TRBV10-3	CAISESIAGGPRDTQYF	TGTGCCATCAGTGAGTCGATCGCGGGGGGGCCGAGGGATACGCAGTATTTT
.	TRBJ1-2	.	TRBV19	CASSPGGDSGYGYTF	TGTGCCAGTTCCCCTGGTGGGGACTCCGGCTATGGCTACACCTTC
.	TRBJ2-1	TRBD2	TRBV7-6	CASTRGVAGFYEQFF	TGTGCCAGCACCCGAGGGGTAGCGGGGTTCTATGAGCAGTTCTTC
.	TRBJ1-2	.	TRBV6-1	CASSEKADGYGYTF	TGTGCCAGCAGTGAAAAAGCGGACGGCTATGGCTACACCTTC
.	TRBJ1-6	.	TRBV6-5	CASSQRQMNSPLHF	TGTGCCAGCAGCCAGAGGCAGATGAATTCACCCCTCCACTTT
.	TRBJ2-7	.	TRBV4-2	CASSQGQGTSYEQYF	TGTGCCAGCAGCCAAGGTCAGGGGACCTCCTACGAGCAGTACTTC
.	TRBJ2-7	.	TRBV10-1	CASINEQYF	TGCGCCAGCATAAACGAGCAGTACTTC
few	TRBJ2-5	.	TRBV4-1	CASSQDWKGETQYF	TGCGCCAGCAGCCAAGATTGGAAGGGGGAGACCCAGTACTTC
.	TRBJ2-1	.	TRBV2	CASRATVGEQFF	TGTGCCAGCAGAGCAACAGTGGGTGAGCAGTTCTTC
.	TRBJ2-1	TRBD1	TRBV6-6	CASSDRGANEQFF	TGTGCCAGTTCGGACAGGGGGGCCAATGAGCAGTTCTTC
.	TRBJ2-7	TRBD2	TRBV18	CASSIVPAGMYEQYF	TGTGCCAGCTCCATCGTGCCAGCGGGAATGTACGAGCAGTACTTC
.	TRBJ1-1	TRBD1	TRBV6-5	CASSADRASSTEAFF	TGTGCCAGCAGTGCGGACAGGGCATCTAGCACTGAAGCTTTCTTT
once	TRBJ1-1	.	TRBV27	CASSLVRVGDRTEAFF	TGTGCCAGCAGTTTGGTTAGGGTAGGGGATCGGACTGAAGCTTTCTTT
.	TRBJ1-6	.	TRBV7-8	CASSFQTYNSPLHF	TGTGCCAGCAGCTTCCAAACCTATAATTCACCCCTCCACTTT
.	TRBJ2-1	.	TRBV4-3	CASSQDIERFYNEQFF	TGCGCCAGCAGCCAAGACATCGAGCGTTTCTACAATGAGCAGTTCTTC
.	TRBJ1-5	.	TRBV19	CASTPDSYSNQPQHF	TGTGCCAGTACCCCGGACAGTTATAGCAATCAGCCCCAGCATTTT
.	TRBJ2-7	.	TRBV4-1	CASSQVPQATYEQYF	TGCGCCAGCAGCCAAGTCCCTCAGGCAACCTACGAGCAGTACTTC
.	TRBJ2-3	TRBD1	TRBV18	CASSRGQGADTQYF	TGTGCCAGCTCACGGGGACAGGGTGCAGATACGCAGTATTTT
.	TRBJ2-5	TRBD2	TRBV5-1	CASSGPSLAAKETQYF	TGCGCCAGCAGTGGACCTTCACTAGCGGCCAAAGAGACCCAGTACTTC
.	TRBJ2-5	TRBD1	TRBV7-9	CASSLYGTAKETQYF	TGTGCCAGCAGCTTATATGGGACAGCCAAAGAGACCCAGTACTTC
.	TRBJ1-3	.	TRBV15	CATSRDFAGSGNTIYF	TGTGCCACCAGCAGAGATTTCGCGGGATCTGGAAACACCATATATTTT
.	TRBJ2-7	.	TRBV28	CASSTFQGYEQYF	TGTGCCAGCAGTACCTTCCAGGGTTACGAGCAGTACTTC
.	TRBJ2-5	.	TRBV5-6	CASSFWGQIKQETQYF	TGTGCCAGCAGCTTTTGGGGCCAGATAAAACAAGAGACCCAGTACTTC
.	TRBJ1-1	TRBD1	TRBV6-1	CASSDPGQGATAFF	TGTGCCAGCAGTGACCCCGGACAGGGGGCGACAGCTTTCTTT
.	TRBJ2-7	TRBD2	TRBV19	CASSTPSAGGPNHEQYF	TGTGCCAGTAGTACCCCTTCAGCGGGAGGGCCGAACCACGAGCAGTACTTC
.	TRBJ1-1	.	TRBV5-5	CASSLGPGLTEAFF	TGTGCCAGCAGCTTGGGCCCGGGGTTGACTGAAGCTTTCTTT
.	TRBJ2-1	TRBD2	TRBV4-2	CASSQDLGSSGDNEQFF	TGTGCCAGCAGCCAAGATCTTGGGTCCAGCGGGGACAATGAGCAGTTCTTC
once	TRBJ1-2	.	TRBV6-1	CASCPSGLAAGGYTF	TGTGCCAGTTGTCCATCCGGGTTAGCGGCGGGGGGCTACACCTTC
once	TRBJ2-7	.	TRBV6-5	CASSYGAEGYEQYF	TGTGCCAGCAGTTACGGGGCAGAAGGCTACGAGCAGTACTTC
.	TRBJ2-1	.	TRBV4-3	CASSPQGPYDSISYNEQFF	TGCGCCAGCAGCCCCCAGGGCCCTTATGATAGCATCTCCTACAATGAGCAGTTCTTC
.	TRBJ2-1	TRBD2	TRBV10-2	CASSDWGELAGEQFF	TGCGCCAGCAGTGATTGGGGGGAGTTAGCGGGCGAGCAGTTCTTC
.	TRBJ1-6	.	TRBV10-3	CAISESPRQSINSPLHF	TGTGCCATCAGTGAGTCACCTCGACAGAGTATCAATTCACCCCTCCACTTT
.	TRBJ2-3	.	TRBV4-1	CASSQAPGDTQYF	TGCGCCAGCAGCCAAGCCCCCGGAGATACGCAGTATTTT
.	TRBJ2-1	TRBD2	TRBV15	CATSRASGGPYNEQFF	TGTGCCACCAGCAGAGCTAGCGGGGGCCCCTACAATGAGCAGTTCTTC
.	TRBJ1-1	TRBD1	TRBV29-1	CSTRDSLNTEAFF	TGCAGCACCAGGGACAGCTTGAACACTGAAGCTTTCTTT
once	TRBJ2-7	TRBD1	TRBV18	CASSPTPGQGSEQYF	TGTGCCAGCTCACCAACACCGGGACAGGGAAGCGAGCAGTACTTC
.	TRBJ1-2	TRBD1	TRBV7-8	CASSQGAGTYGYTF	TGTGCCAGCAGCCAGGGGGCGGGGACCTATGGCTACACCTTC
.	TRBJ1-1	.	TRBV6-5	CATGSRENTEAFF	TGTGCCACAGGTAGCAGGGAGAACACTGAAGCTTTCTTT
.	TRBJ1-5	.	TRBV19	CASSIEGVSSNQPQHF	TGTGCCAGTAGTATAGAAGGGGTCTCGAGCAATCAGCCCCAGCATTTT